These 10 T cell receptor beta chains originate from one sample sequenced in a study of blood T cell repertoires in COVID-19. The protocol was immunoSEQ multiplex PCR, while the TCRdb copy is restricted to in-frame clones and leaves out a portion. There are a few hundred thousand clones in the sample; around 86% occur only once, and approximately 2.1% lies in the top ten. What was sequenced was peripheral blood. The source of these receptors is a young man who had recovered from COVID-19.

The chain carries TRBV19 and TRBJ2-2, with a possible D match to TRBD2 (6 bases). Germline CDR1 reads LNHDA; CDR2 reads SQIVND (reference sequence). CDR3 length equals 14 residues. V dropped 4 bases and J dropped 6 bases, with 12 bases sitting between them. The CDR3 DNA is TGTGCCAGTAGTACGGGGGTCAGGGCCGGGGAGCTGTTTTTT. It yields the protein CASSTGVRAGELFF.

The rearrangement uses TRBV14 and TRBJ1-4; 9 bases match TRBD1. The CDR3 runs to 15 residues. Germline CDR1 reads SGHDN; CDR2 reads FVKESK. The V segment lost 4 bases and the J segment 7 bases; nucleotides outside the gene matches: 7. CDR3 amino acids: CASSPRQGGGEKLFF. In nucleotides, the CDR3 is TGTGCCAGCAGCCCACGACAGGGGGGCGGTGAAAAACTGTTTTTT.

The CDR3 here is CASSRQASGGAGQYF. The CDR3 DNA reads TGTGCCAGCAGCCGTCAGGCAAGCGGGGGGGCGGGGCAGTACTTC. V is TRBV3-1 (or the pseudogene TRBV3-2) and J is TRBJ2-7, with 10 positions matching TRBD2. V dropped 4 bases and J dropped 9; count of bases not matched to a gene: 12. Germline CDR1 reads LGHDT; CDR2 reads YNNKEL (reference sequence). The CDR3 is 15 residues long.

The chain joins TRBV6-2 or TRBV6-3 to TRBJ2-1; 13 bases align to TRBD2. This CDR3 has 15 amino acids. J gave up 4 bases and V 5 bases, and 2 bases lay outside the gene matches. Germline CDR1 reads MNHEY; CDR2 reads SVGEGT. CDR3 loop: CASSRGLAGYNEQFF. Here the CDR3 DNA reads TGTGCCAGCAGTAGGGGACTAGCGGGGTACAATGAGCAGTTCTTC.

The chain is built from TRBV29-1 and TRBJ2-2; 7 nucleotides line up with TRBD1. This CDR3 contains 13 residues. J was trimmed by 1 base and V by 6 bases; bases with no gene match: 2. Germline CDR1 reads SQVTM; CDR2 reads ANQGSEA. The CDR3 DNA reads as TGCAGCGTCCACAGGGGGAACACCGGGGAGCTGTTTTTT. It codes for CSVHRGNTGELFF.

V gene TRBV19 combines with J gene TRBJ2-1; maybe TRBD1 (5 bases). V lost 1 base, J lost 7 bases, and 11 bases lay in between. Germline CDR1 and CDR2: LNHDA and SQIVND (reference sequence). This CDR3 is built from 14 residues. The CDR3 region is CASSIGSRVNEQFF. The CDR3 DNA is TGTGCCAGTAGTATAGGTTCCAGGGTGAATGAGCAGTTCTTC. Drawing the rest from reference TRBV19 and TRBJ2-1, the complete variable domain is DGGITQSPKYLFRKEGQNVTLSCEQNLNHDAMYWYRQDPGQGLRLIYYSQIVNDFQKGDIAEGYSVSREKKESFPLTVTSAQKNPTAFYLCASSIGSRVNEQFFGPGTRLTVL.

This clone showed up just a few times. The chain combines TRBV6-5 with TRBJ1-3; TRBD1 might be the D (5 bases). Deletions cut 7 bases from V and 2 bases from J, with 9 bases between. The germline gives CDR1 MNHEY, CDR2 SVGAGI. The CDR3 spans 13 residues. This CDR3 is CASTQGAGNTIYF. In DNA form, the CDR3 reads TGTGCCAGCACTCAGGGTGCTGGAAACACCATATATTTT.

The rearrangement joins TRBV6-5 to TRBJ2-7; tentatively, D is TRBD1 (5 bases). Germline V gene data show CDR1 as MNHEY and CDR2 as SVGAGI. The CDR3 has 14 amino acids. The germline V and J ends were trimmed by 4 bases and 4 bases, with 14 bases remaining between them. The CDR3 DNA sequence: TGTGCCAGCAGTTCAGGGTACCTCCCTTACGAGCAGTACTTC. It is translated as CASSSGYLPYEQYF.

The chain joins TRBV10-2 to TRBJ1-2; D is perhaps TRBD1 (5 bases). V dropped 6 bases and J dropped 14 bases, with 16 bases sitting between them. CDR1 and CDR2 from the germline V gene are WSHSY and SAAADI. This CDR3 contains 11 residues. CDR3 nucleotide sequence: TGCGCCAGCAGGGAGGGGAGAGATAGTACCTTC. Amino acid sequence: CASREGRDSTF.

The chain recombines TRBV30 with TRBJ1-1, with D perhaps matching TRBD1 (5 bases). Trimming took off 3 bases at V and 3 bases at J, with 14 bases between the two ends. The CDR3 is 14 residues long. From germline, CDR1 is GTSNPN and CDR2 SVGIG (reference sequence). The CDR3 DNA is TGTGCCTGGAGGGGAGGGGTTTCGGACACTGAAGCTTTCTTT. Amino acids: CAWRGGVSDTEAFF.